The 15 T cell receptor beta chains listed next were all sequenced from one sample in a study of a mutant IDH1 vaccine in newly diagnosed glioma. The data were produced by immunoSEQ multiplex PCR, yet TCRdb's version contains in-frame clones alone and is incomplete. The sample contains tens of thousands of clones, about four fifths of which appear only once. Stated time point: baseline, week 1 (first vaccination visit). Described treatment: pre-vaccination baseline after standard-of-care therapy. The sequences come from PBMCs, collected from a glioma patient treated with radiotherapy, temozolomide or both. These receptors were taken from a man in his forties or fifties with glioma.

This clone was found a few times. The chain is built from TRBV5-4 and TRBJ1-1, with D possibly being TRBD1 (5 bases). Trimming took off 3 bases at V and 1 base at J, with 10 bases between the two ends. From germline, CDR1 is SGHNT and CDR2 YYREEE (reference sequence). The CDR3 is 14 residues long. This CDR3 reads CASSSTAGNTEAFF. DNA of the CDR3: TGTGCCAGCAGCTCGACAGCTGGGAACACTGAAGCTTTCTTT.

J is TRBJ2-7 and V is TRBV18; either TRBD1 or TRBD2 may fit D (5 bases each). Germline CDR1 KGHSH, CDR2 LQKENI. This CDR3 region has 14 residues. Trimming took 3 bases from V and 6 from J, leaving 15 bases between them. This CDR3 reads CASSPLPRDREQYF. The CDR3 coding sequence is TGTGCCAGCTCACCCTTACCCAGGGACCGCGAGCAGTACTTC.

This chain connects TRBV4-3 to TRBJ2-1, with a tentative D call TRBD2 (5 bases). V dropped 2 bases and J dropped 0 bases, with 11 bases sitting between them. Germline CDR1 LGHNA, CDR2 YSLEER. CDR3 length equals 16 residues. The CDR3 region is CASSQFPGSSYNEQFF. The CDR3 nucleotides read TGCGCCAGCAGCCAATTCCCGGGGAGCTCCTACAATGAGCAGTTCTTC.

The chain uses TRBV7-8 and TRBJ2-2, with unresolved D. CDR1 and CDR2 from the germline V gene are SGHVS and FQNEAQ. The CDR3 consists of 14 residues. Between the trimmed V and J ends, which lost 1 base and 1 base, there was a span of 4 bases. For the CDR3, the DNA is TGTGCCAGCAGCTTAGAGCTGAACACCGGGGAGCTGTTTTTT. This translates into CASSLELNTGELFF.

Of note for this clone: This specimen includes other DNA sequences encoding the same CDR3. This rearrangement joins TRBV9 to TRBJ1-1; TRBD1 might be the D (5 bases). V lost 0 bases, J lost 5 bases, and 8 bases lay in between. This CDR3 has 13 residues. Germline V gives CDR1 SGDLS, CDR2 YYNGEE. In DNA form, the CDR3 reads TGTGCCAGCAGCGTAGGGTCAGGGACTGAAGCTTTCTTT. Its translation: CASSVGSGTEAFF.

The rearrangement uses TRBV5-5 and TRBJ1-3; D unclear. V gave up 0 bases and J gave up 2 bases, with 3 bases separating them. Germline V gene lookup returns CDR1 SGHKS and CDR2 YYEKEE (reference sequence). The CDR3 is 13 amino acids. The CDR3 protein is CASSLVPGNTIYF. CDR3 DNA sequence: TGTGCCAGCAGCTTGGTCCCTGGAAACACCATATATTTT.

This rearrangement joins TRBV15 to TRBJ2-5; perhaps TRBD1 as D (6 bases). With 2 bases removed from V and 2 bases from J, the gap between germline ends came to 9 bases. Germline loops: CDR1 LNHNV, CDR2 YYDKDF (reference sequence). CDR3 length: 14 amino acids. The DNA of the CDR3 is TGTGCCACCAGCAGAAGGGGGAAGCAAGAGACCCAGTACTTC. This sequence encodes CATSRRGKQETQYF. Full variable domain (outside the CDR3, taken from reference TRBV15 and TRBJ2-5): DAMVIQNPRYQVTQFGKPVTLSCSQTLNHNVMYWYQQKSSQAPKLLFHYYDKDFNNEADTPDNFQSRRPNTSFCFLDIRSPGLGDTAMYLCATSRRGKQETQYFGPGTRLLVL.

The genes are TRBV28 and TRBJ1-2; no clear D gene. The V and J ends lost 6 bases and 2 bases respectively, with 10 bases between them. There are 13 residues in the CDR3. The germline V gene encodes CDR1 MDHEN and CDR2 SYDVKM. CDR3 bases: TGTGCCAGCAGCCGACACAGCAACTATGGCTACACCTTC. Encoded protein: CASSRHSNYGYTF.

This clone was detected a few times. As DNA, the CDR3 is TGCAGTGCTAGAGAGGGGTGGGGCTACACCTTC. As protein: CSAREGWGYTF. The gene calls are TRBV20-1 and TRBJ1-2; no clear D. Germline loops: CDR1 DFQATT, CDR2 SNEGSKA (reference sequence). The CDR3 extends over 11 amino acids. Trimming left V 0 bases short and J 8 bases short, with 7 bases between.

This clone was detected only a few times. The chain couples TRBV2 to TRBJ2-7, with 8 positions matching TRBD1. Germline lookup yields CDR1 SNHLY and CDR2 FYNNEI. The trim removed 6 bases at V and 6 bases at J, leaving 7 bases unmatched. This CDR3 comprises 13 residues. This CDR3 reads CASSSGQGSEQYF. The CDR3 DNA reads as TGTGCCAGCAGCTCAGGACAGGGCAGCGAGCAGTACTTC.

The CDR3 region is CASSLGQALGNEQFF. In nucleotides, the CDR3 is TGCGCCAGCAGCTTGGGCCAGGCACTCGGTAATGAGCAGTTCTTC. V and J are TRBV5-1 and TRBJ2-1; D gene uncertain. Trimming took off 0 bases at V and 7 bases at J, with 14 bases between the two ends. This CDR3 has 15 residues. Germline lookup yields CDR1 SGHRS and CDR2 YFSETQ.

The rearrangement links TRBV5-1 to TRBJ1-1; maybe TRBD1 (6 bases). Germline values: CDR1 SGHRS, CDR2 YFSETQ. Trimming pared 0 bases from V and 5 bases from J, leaving 8 bases between. The CDR3 loop spans 13 amino acids. The CDR3 spells CASSLGGGTEAFF. CDR3 nucleotide sequence: TGCGCCAGCAGCTTGGGAGGGGGAACTGAAGCTTTCTTT.

The CDR3 DNA follows: TGTGCCAGCAGCCAGCCCGGGACGATCTCTGGAAACACCATATATTTT. This sequence encodes CASSQPGTISGNTIYF. The rearrangement joins TRBV7-9 to TRBJ1-3, with a tentative D call TRBD1 (5 bases). CDR1 and CDR2 from the germline V gene are SEHNR and FQNEAQ (reference sequence). The CDR3 length is 16 residues. The germline V and J ends were trimmed by 5 bases and 0 bases, with 14 bases remaining between them.

The CDR3 here is CASRPGEGLVEQYF. For the CDR3, the DNA is TGTGCCAGCAGACCCGGGGAGGGTCTCGTCGAGCAGTACTTC. The chain recombines TRBV5-4 with TRBJ2-7, with 7 bases matching TRBD2. V shed 5 bases and J 6 bases; nucleotides not matched to a gene: 11. The CDR3 spans 14 residues. Looked up from germline, CDR1 is SGHNT and CDR2 is YYREEE (reference sequence).

This clone was recorded only once. The chain has TRBV9 and TRBJ1-1, with TRBD1 identical over 8 bases. With 2 bases clipped from V and 0 bases from J, the junction kept 6 bases outside the gene matches. The CDR3 extends over 16 amino acids. The germline gives CDR1 SGDLS, CDR2 YYNGEE. This CDR3 reads CASSVGTGLMNTEAFF. CDR3 coding DNA: TGTGCCAGCAGCGTTGGGACAGGTCTTATGAACACTGAAGCTTTCTTT.